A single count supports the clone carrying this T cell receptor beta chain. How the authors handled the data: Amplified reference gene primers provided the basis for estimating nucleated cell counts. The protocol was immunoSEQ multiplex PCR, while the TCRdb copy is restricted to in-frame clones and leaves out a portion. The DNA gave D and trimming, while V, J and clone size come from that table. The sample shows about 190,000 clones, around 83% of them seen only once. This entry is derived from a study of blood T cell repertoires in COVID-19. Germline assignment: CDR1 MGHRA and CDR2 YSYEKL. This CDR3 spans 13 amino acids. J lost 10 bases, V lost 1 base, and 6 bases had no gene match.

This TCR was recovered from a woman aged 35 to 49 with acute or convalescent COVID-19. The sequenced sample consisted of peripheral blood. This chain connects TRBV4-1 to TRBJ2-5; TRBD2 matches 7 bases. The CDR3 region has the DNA TGCGCCAGCAGCCAAGGTGGAGCGGGACTCCAGTACTTC. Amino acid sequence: CASSQGGAGLQYF.